This T cell receptor beta chain appears in the sequencing data of a study of blood T cells in healthy people across ages (dated by TCRdb to 2013 to 2016). Study-wide context: In model experiments, template switching captured roughly one uniquely barcoded TCR beta cDNA molecule for every two T cells. Age-related changes in TCR beta repertoire diversity were measured in the study by deep sequencing normalized with unique cDNA molecular identifiers. To avoid experimental bias, donors of different ages were randomly spread across the sequencing lanes. Four age groups were formed from the donors: young (average around 15 years), middle-aged (approximately 40), aged (approximately 60) and long-lived (approximately 80). Using the same blood draw, the study looked at two additional independent replicas of 1 million unique cDNA reads for two donors, one aged 18 to 30 and the other aged 80 or older. The investigation overall reported the following: Since profiling was done on bulk unsorted PBMCs, naive and antigen-experienced compartments could not be conclusively compared. As age increased, observed TCR beta diversity per million T cells dropped in a roughly linear way, and a significant reduction was already evident by age around 41. Estimates of total diversity from one million sequenced T cells were regarded as lower bounds and underestimates. There was a strong correlation between observed TCR beta diversity and the percentage of naive T cells measured by flow cytometry. Because donor CMV infection status was unknown, age-related changes in expanded clonotypes were potentially confounded. Compared with the aged group, more naive CD4+ T cells, fewer expanded clones and increased TCR diversity were shown by the long-lived group, suggesting age selection.

Comments on this clonotype: Its antigen is still unknown. No much larger clonotype is one base removed from it; base qualities were not supplied.

The cysteine opens and the phenylalanine closes a CDR3 of 12 amino acids. Of all the DNA, just the CDR3 is kept, 36 bases in frame from base 1. Library construction relied on 5' RACE. Instrument on record: Illumina HiSeq 2500. A second about 7 to 12 cycle PCR used a sample-barcoded 5' primer and a J-beta primer mix. Each TCR beta cDNA molecule received a unique molecular identifier from a template-switch 5' adaptor carrying 12 random nucleotides. At least 3 million CDR3-containing paired-end reads were obtained from each sample. All of the RNA was converted into first-strand cDNA using the Mint cDNA synthesis kit, with a TRBC-specific oligonucleotide serving as the primer. All cDNA was treated with uracil-DNA glycosylase and then went through a first 18-cycle PCR with the universal primers M1SS and BC2_uni_R. As for the original processing: Each sample was normalized by randomly selecting 1 million high-quality reads, each carrying a distinct molecular identifier. Reads sharing molecular identifiers were discarded rather than binned into consensus sequences. MiTCR, with a Q25 quality threshold and the strictest error-elimination algorithm, was used for CDR3 identification, clonotype clustering and error correction. Lower-bound total TCR beta diversity was estimated with a nonparametric unseen species model using Euler transformation. TCRdb ran its own pipeline on the public reads, namely fastp trimming at Q25 and MiXCR clone calling, and kept in-frame beta chains. Identical CDR3 protein sequences are pooled into one entry, listed with their most common genes and DNA. The V and J calls and clone size are TCRdb's, not the authors'. A total of roughly 500,000 distinct CDR3 sequences appear in this sample, about 25% of them only once. Approximately 17% of the sample is taken by the ten largest.

The approximately 39 donors, aged about 6 to 100 years, were systemically healthy Caucasian individuals from Russia. Each donor gave 8 to 10 milliliters of peripheral blood, collected into EDTA-treated Vacutainer tubes. Ficoll-Paque density-gradient centrifugation was used to isolate PBMCs, with at least 6 million obtained per sample. Total RNA, at least 5 micrograms per sample, was extracted from PBMCs with Trizol reagent. Naive CD45RAhigh/CD27high T cell percentages were measured by flow cytometry on a PBMC aliquot from every donor. The receptor was isolated from a woman aged 70-85 years in good health. The sequencing sample was made of blood. Recombination connected TRBV12-3 or TRBV12-4 to TRBJ2-5; the best D guess is TRBD2, with 6 bases matching. The J call may be mistaken, given a closer DNA end match to TRBJ2-1. DNA sequence: TGTGCCGCGGGAAGGGGTCTAGGTGAGCAGTTCTTC. The resulting protein is CAAGRGLGEQFF.